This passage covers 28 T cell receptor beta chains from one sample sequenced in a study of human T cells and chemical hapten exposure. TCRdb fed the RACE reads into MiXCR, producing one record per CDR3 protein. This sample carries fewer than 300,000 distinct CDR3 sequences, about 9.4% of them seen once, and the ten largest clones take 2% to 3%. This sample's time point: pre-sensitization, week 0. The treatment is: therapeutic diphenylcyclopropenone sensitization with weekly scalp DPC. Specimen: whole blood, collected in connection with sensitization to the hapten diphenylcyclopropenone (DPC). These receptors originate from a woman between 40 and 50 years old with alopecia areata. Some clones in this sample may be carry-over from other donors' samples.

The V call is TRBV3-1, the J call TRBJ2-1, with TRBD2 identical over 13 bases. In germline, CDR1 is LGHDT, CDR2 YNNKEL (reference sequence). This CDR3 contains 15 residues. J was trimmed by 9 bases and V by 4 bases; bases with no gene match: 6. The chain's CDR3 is CASSPGLAGHIEQFF. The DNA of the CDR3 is TGTGCCAGCAGCCCGGGACTAGCGGGACATATTGAGCAGTTCTTC.

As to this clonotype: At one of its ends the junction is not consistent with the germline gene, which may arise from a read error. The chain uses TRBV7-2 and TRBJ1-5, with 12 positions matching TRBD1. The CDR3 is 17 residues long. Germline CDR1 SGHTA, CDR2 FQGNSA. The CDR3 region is CVSTARAGTGGGQPQHF. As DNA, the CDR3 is TGTGTCAGCACCGCGAGGGCCGGGACAGGGGGCGGTCAGCCCCAGCATTTT.

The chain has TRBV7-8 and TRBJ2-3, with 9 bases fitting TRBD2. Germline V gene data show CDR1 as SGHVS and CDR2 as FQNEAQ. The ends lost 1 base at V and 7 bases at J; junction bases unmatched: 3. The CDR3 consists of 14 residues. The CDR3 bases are TGTGCCAGCAGCTTAGGGGCGGGAGGGCATACGCAGTATTTT. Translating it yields CASSLGAGGHTQYF.

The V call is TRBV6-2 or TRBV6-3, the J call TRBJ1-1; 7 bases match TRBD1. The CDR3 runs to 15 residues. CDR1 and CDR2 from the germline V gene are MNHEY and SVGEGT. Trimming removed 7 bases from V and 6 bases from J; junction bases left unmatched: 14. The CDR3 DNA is TGTGCCAGCAACCCGAGGGGGCAGTTTAGCCCTGAAGCTTTCTTT. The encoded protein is CASNPRGQFSPEAFF.

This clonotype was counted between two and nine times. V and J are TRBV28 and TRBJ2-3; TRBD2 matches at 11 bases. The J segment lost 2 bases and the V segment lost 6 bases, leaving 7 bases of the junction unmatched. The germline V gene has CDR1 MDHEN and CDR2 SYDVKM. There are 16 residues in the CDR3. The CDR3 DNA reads TGTGCCAGCAGAATTAGCGGGAGGGTTTTCACAGATACGCAGTATTTT. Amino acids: CASRISGRVFTDTQYF.

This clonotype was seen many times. As DNA, the CDR3 is TGTGCCAGCAGGATAGGGACAGCAAGCAATCAGCCCCAGCATTTT. Amino acid sequence: CASRIGTASNQPQHF. The chain is built from TRBV6-5 and TRBJ1-5, with TRBD1 matching over 7 bases. The CDR3 length is 15 residues. J lost 1 base, V lost 6 bases, and 6 bases had no gene match. Per germline, CDR1 MNHEY and CDR2 SVGAGI.

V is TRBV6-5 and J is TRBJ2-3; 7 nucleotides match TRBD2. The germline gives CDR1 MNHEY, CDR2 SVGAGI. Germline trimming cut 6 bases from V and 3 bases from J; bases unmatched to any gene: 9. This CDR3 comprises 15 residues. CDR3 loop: CASRVAGVPTDTQYF. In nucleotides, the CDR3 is TGTGCCAGCAGAGTCGCGGGAGTCCCAACAGATACGCAGTATTTT.

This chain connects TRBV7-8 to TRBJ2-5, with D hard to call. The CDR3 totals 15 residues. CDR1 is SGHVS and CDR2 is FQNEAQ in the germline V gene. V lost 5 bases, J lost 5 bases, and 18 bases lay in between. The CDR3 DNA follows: TGTGCCAGCAGCCCGCGGTCCCTACCTGGGGAGACCCAGTACTTC. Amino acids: CASSPRSLPGETQYF.

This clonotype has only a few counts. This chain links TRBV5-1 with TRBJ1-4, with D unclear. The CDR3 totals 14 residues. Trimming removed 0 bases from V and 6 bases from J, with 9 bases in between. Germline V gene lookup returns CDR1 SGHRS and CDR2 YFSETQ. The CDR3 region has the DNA TGCGCCAGCAGCTTGGGGACCGATTATGAAAAACTGTTTTTT. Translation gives CASSLGTDYEKLFF.

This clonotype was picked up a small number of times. CDR3 DNA: TGCAGCGTAGCCCTGGGGGAGGTCTCGACAGATACGCAGTATTTT. This encodes CSVALGEVSTDTQYF. The chain has TRBV29-1 and TRBJ2-3, with TRBD2 as a possible D gene (6 bases). V gave up 6 bases and J gave up 3 bases, with 19 bases separating them. This CDR3 contains 15 residues. The germline V gene encodes CDR1 SQVTM and CDR2 ANQGSEA.

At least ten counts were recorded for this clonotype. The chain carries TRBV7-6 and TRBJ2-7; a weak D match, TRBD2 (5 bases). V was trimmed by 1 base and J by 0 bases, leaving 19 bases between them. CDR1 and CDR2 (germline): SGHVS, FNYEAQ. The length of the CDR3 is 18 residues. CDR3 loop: CASSLDIRARTVSYEQYF. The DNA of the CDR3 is TGTGCCAGCAGCTTAGATATAAGGGCCCGGACTGTCTCCTACGAGCAGTACTTC. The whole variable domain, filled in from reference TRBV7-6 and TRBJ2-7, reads GAGVSQSPRYKVTKRGQDVALRCDPISGHVSLYWYRQALGQGPEFLTYFNYEAQQDKSGLPNDRFSAERPEGSISTLTIQRTEQRDSAMYRCASSLDIRARTVSYEQYFGPGTRLTVT.

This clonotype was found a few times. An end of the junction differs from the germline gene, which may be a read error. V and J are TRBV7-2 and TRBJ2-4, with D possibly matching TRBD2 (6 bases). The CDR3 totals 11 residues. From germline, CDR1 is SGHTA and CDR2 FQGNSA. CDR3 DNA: TGTGCCAGCAGCTTAGGCTGGACTAAGGACTTC. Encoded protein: CASSLGWTKDF.

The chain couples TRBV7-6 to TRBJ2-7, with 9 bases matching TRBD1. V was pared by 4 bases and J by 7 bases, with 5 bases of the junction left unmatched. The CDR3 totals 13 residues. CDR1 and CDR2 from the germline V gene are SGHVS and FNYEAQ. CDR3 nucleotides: TGTGCCAGCAGCTCAGGGACAGGGTTGGAGCAGTACTTC. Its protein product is CASSSGTGLEQYF.

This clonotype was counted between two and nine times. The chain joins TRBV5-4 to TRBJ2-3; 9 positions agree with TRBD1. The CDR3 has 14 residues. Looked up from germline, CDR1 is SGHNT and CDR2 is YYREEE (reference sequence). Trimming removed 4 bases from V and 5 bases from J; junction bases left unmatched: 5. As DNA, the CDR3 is TGTGCCAGCAGCCCGGGACAGGGAATAGATACGCAGTATTTT. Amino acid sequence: CASSPGQGIDTQYF. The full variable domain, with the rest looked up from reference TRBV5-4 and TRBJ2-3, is ETGVTQSPTHLIKTRGQQVTLRCSSQSGHNTVSWYQQALGQGPQFIFQYYREEENGRGNFPPRFSGLQFPNYSSELNVNALELDDSALYLCASSPGQGIDTQYFGPGTRLTVL.

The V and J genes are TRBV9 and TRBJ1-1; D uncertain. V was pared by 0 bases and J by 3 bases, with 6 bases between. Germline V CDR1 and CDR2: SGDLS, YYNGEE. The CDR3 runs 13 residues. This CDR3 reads CASSVDGHTEAFF. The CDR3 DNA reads TGTGCCAGCAGCGTAGATGGACACACTGAAGCTTTCTTT. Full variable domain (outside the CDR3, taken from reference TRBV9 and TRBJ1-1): DSGVTQTPKHLITATGQRVTLRCSPRSGDLSVYWYQQSLDQGLQFLIQYYNGEERAKGNILERFSAQQFPDLHSELNLSSLELGDSALYFCASSVDGHTEAFFGQGTRLTVV.

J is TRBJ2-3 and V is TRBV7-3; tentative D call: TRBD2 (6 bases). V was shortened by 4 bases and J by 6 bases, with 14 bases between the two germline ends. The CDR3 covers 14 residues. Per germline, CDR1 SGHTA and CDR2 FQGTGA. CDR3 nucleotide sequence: TGTGCCAGCAGCTCATCGGGGGAGTGGGATACGCAGTATTTT. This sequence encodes CASSSSGEWDTQYF. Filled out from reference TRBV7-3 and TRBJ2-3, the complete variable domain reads GAGVSQTPSNKVTEKGKYVELRCDPISGHTALYWYRQSLGQGPEFLIYFQGTGAADDSGLPNDRFFAVRPEGSVSTLKIQRTERGDSAVYLCASSSSGEWDTQYFGPGTRLTVL.

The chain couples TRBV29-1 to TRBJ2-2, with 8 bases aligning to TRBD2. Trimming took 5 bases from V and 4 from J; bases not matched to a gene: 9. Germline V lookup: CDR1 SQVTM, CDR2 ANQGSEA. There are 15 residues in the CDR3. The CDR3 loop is CSVSTSGASTGELFF. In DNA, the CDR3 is TGCAGCGTTTCCACTAGCGGAGCTTCCACCGGGGAGCTGTTTTTT.

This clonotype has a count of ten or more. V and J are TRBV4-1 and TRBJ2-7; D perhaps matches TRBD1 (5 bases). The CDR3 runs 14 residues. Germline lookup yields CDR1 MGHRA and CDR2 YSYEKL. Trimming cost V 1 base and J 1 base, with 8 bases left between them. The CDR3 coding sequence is TGCGCCAGCAGCCAAGTGAAGGGGTCCTACGAGCAGTACTTC. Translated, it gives CASSQVKGSYEQYF.

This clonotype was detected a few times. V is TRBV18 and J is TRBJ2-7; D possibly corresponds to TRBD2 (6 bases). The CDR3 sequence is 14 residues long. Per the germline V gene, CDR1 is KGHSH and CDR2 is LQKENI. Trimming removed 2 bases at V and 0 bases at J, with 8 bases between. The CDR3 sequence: CASSPTSSSYEQYF. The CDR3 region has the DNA TGTGCCAGCTCACCAACTAGCAGCTCCTACGAGCAGTACTTC.

This CDR3 is CATSDPGLAGVADTQYF. Written as DNA, the CDR3 is TGTGCCACCAGTGACCCAGGACTAGCGGGAGTTGCAGATACGCAGTATTTT. The chain recombines TRBV24-1 with TRBJ2-3; 13 bases are shared with TRBD2. Germline CDR1 reads KGHDR; CDR2 reads SFDVKD. The V and J ends lost 4 bases and 4 bases, in that order; junction bases with no gene match: 7. The CDR3 is made up of 17 amino acids.

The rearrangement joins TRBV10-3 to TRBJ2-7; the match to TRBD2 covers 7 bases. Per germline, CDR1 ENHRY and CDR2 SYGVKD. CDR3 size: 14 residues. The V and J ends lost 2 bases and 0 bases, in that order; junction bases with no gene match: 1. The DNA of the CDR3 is TGTGCCATCAGTGAGGGGACTACCTCCTACGAGCAGTACTTC. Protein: CAISEGTTSYEQYF.

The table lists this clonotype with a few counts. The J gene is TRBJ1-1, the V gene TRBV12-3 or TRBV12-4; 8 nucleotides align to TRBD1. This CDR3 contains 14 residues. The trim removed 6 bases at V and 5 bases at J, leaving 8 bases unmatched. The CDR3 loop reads CASSLTGVGTEAFF. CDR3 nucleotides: TGTGCCAGCAGCCTGACAGGGGTCGGAACTGAAGCTTTCTTT.

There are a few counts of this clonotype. As DNA, the CDR3 is TGCAGTGCTAACAGCGGGACCCGGTCCTACAATGAGCAGTTCTTC. Its protein product is CSANSGTRSYNEQFF. This chain connects TRBV20-1 to TRBJ2-1; TRBD2 matches at 7 bases. Unmatched junction bases numbered 7, after V lost 4 bases and J lost 1 base. CDR3 size: 15 residues. Germline V CDR1 and CDR2: DFQATT, SNEGSKA (reference sequence).

The CDR3: CASSPGTALYEQYF. In DNA, the CDR3 is TGCGCCAGCAGCCCGGGGACAGCGCTTTACGAGCAGTACTTC. The chain uses TRBV5-1 and TRBJ2-7, with TRBD1 identical over 7 bases. The germline V gene encodes CDR1 SGHRS and CDR2 YFSETQ. The CDR3 runs to 14 residues. V lost 4 bases, J lost 4 bases, and 8 bases stayed unmatched.

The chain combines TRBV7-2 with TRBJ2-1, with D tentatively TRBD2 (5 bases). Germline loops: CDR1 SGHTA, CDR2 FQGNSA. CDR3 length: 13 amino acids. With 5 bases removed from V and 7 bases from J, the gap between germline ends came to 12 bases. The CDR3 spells CASSTWRGNEQFF. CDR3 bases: TGTGCCAGCAGCACCTGGAGAGGGAATGAGCAGTTCTTC.

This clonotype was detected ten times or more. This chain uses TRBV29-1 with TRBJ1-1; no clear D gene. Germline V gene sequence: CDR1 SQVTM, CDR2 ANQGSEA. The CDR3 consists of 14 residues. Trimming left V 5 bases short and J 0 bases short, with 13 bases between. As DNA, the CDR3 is TGCAGCGTTCAGCTGTTGGGCATGAACACTGAAGCTTTCTTT. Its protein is CSVQLLGMNTEAFF.

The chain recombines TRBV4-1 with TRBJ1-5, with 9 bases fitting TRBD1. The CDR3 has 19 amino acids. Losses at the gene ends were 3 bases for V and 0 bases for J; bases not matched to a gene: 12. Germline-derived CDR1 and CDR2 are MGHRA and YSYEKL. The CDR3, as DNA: TGCGCCAGCAGCCAGGGTCCTCGACAGGGGGGGTTTAGCAATCAGCCCCAGCATTTT. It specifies CASSQGPRQGGFSNQPQHF.

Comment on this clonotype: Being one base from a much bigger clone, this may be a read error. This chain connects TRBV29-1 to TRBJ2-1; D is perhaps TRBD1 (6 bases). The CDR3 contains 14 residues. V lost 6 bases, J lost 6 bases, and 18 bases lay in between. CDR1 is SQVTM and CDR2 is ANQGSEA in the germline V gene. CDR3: CSVPRGGPCNEQFF. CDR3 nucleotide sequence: TGCAGCGTCCCCCGAGGGGGACCCTGCAATGAGCAGTTCTTC.